These 25 T cell receptor beta chains were all obtained from the same sample, sequenced in a study of cytomegalovirus exposure and HLA in healthy donors. TCRdb's table, derived via immunoSEQ multiplex PCR, lists solely in-frame clones and lacks some. The sample yields about 130,000 clones, just under 90% seen once. The source material was PBMCs. Source of these receptors: a man aged 25 to 45 in good health and CMV-seronegative.

This sequence joins TRBV10-1 and TRBJ2-3; 7 nucleotides match TRBD2. CDR3 length: 13 amino acids. The trim removed 6 bases at V and 6 bases at J, leaving 6 bases unmatched. Germline CDR1 WNHNN, CDR2 SYGVQD (reference sequence). CDR3 bases: TGCGCCAGCAGCCAGCGGGATCGGGATACGCAGTATTTT. This gives the protein CASSQRDRDTQYF.

The rearrangement joins TRBV4-1 to TRBJ2-7; D is possibly TRBD2 (5 bases). The CDR3 runs to 13 residues. Germline-derived CDR1 and CDR2 are MGHRA and YSYEKL. V was trimmed by 0 bases and J by 9 bases, leaving 12 bases between them. The CDR3 spells CASSQDPGILQYF. DNA for the CDR3: TGCGCCAGCAGCCAAGATCCGGGGATTCTGCAGTACTTC.

The chain has TRBV25-1 and TRBJ2-3, with TRBD2 as a possible D gene (5 bases). CDR1 and CDR2 (germline): MGHDK, SYGVNS. This CDR3 comprises 14 residues. V was clipped by 4 bases and J by 6 bases, with 14 bases between them. CDR3 protein: CASSGAIRRDTQYF. The CDR3 DNA reads as TGTGCCAGCAGTGGGGCTATAAGGAGGGATACGCAGTATTTT.

The chain employs TRBV29-1 and TRBJ2-7, with D possibly being TRBD1 (5 bases). The CDR3 length is 13 residues. Germline V gene sequence: CDR1 SQVTM, CDR2 ANQGSEA. V lost 6 bases to trimming and J lost 1 base, with 13 bases between them. The CDR3 loop reads CSVTGSRSYEQYF. The CDR3 DNA is TGCAGCGTCACAGGTTCCCGATCCTACGAGCAGTACTTC.

This clone was counted once. This chain links TRBV19 with TRBJ1-2, with 7 bases aligning to TRBD1. V dropped 5 bases and J dropped 4; count of bases not matched to a gene: 16. This CDR3 is built from 17 residues. Germline CDR1 LNHDA, CDR2 SQIVND (reference sequence). The CDR3 nucleotides read TGTGCCAGTAGTGTACCGGGACAGTTCGGAGTGCGCTATGGCTACACCTTC. This codes for CASSVPGQFGVRYGYTF.

The chain joins TRBV5-1 to TRBJ1-6; 7 bases line up with TRBD1. The CDR3 sequence is 16 residues long. CDR1 and CDR2 (germline): SGHRS, YFSETQ. V gave up 2 bases and J gave up 7 bases; unmatched junction bases: 9. CDR3 nucleotide sequence: TGCGCCAGCAGCTTCGATCCGGGACAGACGAATTCACCCCTCCACTTT. This sequence encodes CASSFDPGQTNSPLHF.

The J gene is TRBJ2-3, the V gene TRBV28; TRBD2 matches at 7 bases. The CDR3 spans 14 residues. With V trimmed by 6 bases and J by 5 bases, 8 bases remained unmatched. Germline loops: CDR1 MDHEN, CDR2 SYDVKM. The CDR3 protein is CASSPQRGGDTQYF. CDR3 nucleotides: TGTGCCAGCAGCCCTCAGCGCGGGGGAGATACGCAGTATTTT.

This rearrangement joins TRBV27 to TRBJ1-6; no firm D call. The germline V and J ends were trimmed by 4 bases and 10 bases, with 14 bases remaining between them. Germline lookup yields CDR1 MNHEY and CDR2 SMNVEV (reference sequence). The CDR3 spans 14 residues. Here the CDR3 reads CASSSRAGGSPLHF. CDR3 DNA sequence: TGTGCCAGCAGTTCGAGGGCGGGCGGATCACCCCTCCACTTT.

The chain has TRBV19 and TRBJ1-1; D is unresolved. Trimming shortened V by 9 bases and J by 7 bases, and 12 bases separated the two germline ends. The CDR3 length is 11 residues. Per germline, CDR1 LNHDA and CDR2 SQIVND (reference sequence). CDR3 residues: CASHRVNEAFF. The DNA of the CDR3 is TGTGCCAGCCACAGAGTAAATGAAGCTTTCTTT.

This clone was seen a single time. The CDR3: CASSSPGQGHYGYTF. The CDR3 coding sequence is TGTGCCAGCAGTTCCCCGGGACAGGGACACTATGGCTACACCTTC. The chain joins TRBV28 to TRBJ1-2; 9 bases match TRBD1. Trimming took 4 bases from V and 3 from J; bases not matched to a gene: 6. Per germline, CDR1 MDHEN and CDR2 SYDVKM. The CDR3 runs to 15 residues.

The V and J genes are TRBV11-3 and TRBJ2-7, with a tentative D call TRBD1 (6 bases). The CDR3 runs 13 residues. Trimming cost V 4 bases and J 3 bases, with 10 bases left between them. CDR1 and CDR2 from the germline V gene are SGHNT and YENEEA. CDR3 amino acids: CASSWGQGYEQYF. The CDR3 DNA sequence: TGTGCCAGCAGCTGGGGGCAGGGCTACGAGCAGTACTTC.

The CDR3 nucleotides are TGTGCCAGCAGCGAACCGGGACAGATAAACTACGAGCAGTACTTC. Translating it yields CASSEPGQINYEQYF. The V and J genes are TRBV11-2 and TRBJ2-7; 7 nucleotides line up with TRBD1. This CDR3 is 15 amino acids long. From germline, CDR1 is SGHAT and CDR2 FQNNGV. V trimming: 5 bases; J trimming: 3 bases; junction bases outside the gene matches: 10.

On this clone itself: The junction does not match germline at one end; this may be a read error. This rearrangement joins TRBV6-5 to TRBJ1-5; TRBD1 might be the D (6 bases). The CDR3 length is 15 residues. Germline CDR1 is MNHEY and CDR2 is SVGAGI. Written as DNA, the CDR3 is TGTGCCAGCAGTTACGGCCAGGGGAGCACTCAGCCCCAGCATTTT. Translating it yields CASSYGQGSTQPQHF.

The CDR3 sequence is CASSPFGQDYEQYF. The CDR3 bases are TGTGCCAGCAGCCCCTTTGGACAGGACTACGAGCAGTACTTC. The chain joins TRBV5-6 to TRBJ2-7; 7 bases match TRBD1. The CDR3 has 14 amino acids. Germline loops: CDR1 SGHDT, CDR2 YYEEEE. V was clipped by 4 bases and J by 3 bases; unmatched bases: 7.

The DNA for the CDR3 is TGTGCCAGCAGTGCAACCGGGACAGGACCAACGGGAAACGAGCAGTACTTC. It yields the protein CASSATGTGPTGNEQYF. The rearrangement joins TRBV6-1 to TRBJ2-7, with TRBD1 matching 8 bases. CDR1 is MNHNS, CDR2 SASEGT, per germline. CDR3 length: 17 residues. The trim removed 4 bases at V and 5 bases at J, leaving 16 bases unmatched.

The genes are TRBV21-1 and TRBJ1-5. TRBV21-1 corresponds to a pseudogene. The CDR3 runs to 17 residues. The CDR3 protein is CASSKTETILKNQPQHF. In DNA, the CDR3 is TGTGCCAGCAGCAAAACGGAGACGATCCTCAAAAATCAGCCCCAGCATTTT.

This rearrangement joins TRBV6-1 to TRBJ2-1; 9 bases are shared with TRBD2. The CDR3 extends over 16 amino acids. V lost 1 base and J lost 7; bases outside the gene matches: 8. Germline V gene sequence: CDR1 MNHNS, CDR2 SASEGT. CDR3 nucleotides: TGTGCCAGCAGTGAAGTCGCCCAGCGGGGGGCGAATGAGCAGTTCTTC. Translating gives CASSEVAQRGANEQFF.

Here the CDR3 reads CASSMGGAGNQPQHF. The CDR3 DNA follows: TGTGCCAGTAGTATGGGGGGAGCGGGCAATCAGCCCCAGCATTTT. This rearrangement joins TRBV19 to TRBJ1-5, with D perhaps TRBD1 (5 bases). Germline V gene data show CDR1 as LNHDA and CDR2 as SQIVND (reference sequence). CDR3 size: 15 residues. V was shortened by 3 bases and J by 2 bases, with 11 bases between the two germline ends.

The genes are TRBV9 and TRBJ1-4; 9 bases fit TRBD1. From germline, CDR1 is SGDLS and CDR2 YYNGEE. The CDR3 is 17 residues long. V trimming: 4 bases; J trimming: 2 bases; junction bases outside the gene matches: 9. The CDR3 nucleotides are TGTGCCAGCAGCCACGGACAGGGGACGTCCACTAATGAAAAACTGTTTTTT. Its translation: CASSHGQGTSTNEKLFF.

This clone came up once. The rearrangement links TRBV5-1 to TRBJ2-7; D call uncertain. V was trimmed by 3 bases and J by 2 bases, leaving 6 bases between them. The CDR3 is 12 residues long. Germline loops: CDR1 SGHRS, CDR2 YFSETQ. The CDR3 nucleotides read TGCGCCAGCAGCTCTACTACCTACGAGCAGTACTTC. It codes for CASSSTTYEQYF. The complete variable domain, with remaining parts taken from reference TRBV5-1 and TRBJ2-7, reads KAGVTQTPRYLIKTRGQQVTLSCSPISGHRSVSWYQQTPGQGLQFLFEYFSETQRNKGNFPGRFSGRQFSNSRSEMNVSTLELGDSALYLCASSSTTYEQYFGPGTRLTVT.

The chain carries TRBV27 and TRBJ1-6; D is unresolved. V shed 10 bases and J shed 7 bases, with 17 bases lying between them. The CDR3 loop spans 14 amino acids. The germline CDR1 and CDR2 sequences are MNHEY and SMNVEV (reference sequence). The CDR3 coding sequence is TGTGCCACCCGAAAACTCTACCCAAATTCACCCCTCCACTTT. This gives the protein CATRKLYPNSPLHF.

V is TRBV7-2 and J is TRBJ1-1; tentative D call: TRBD1 (5 bases). CDR1 is SGHTA, CDR2 FQGNSA, per germline. Trimming took off 4 bases at V and 10 bases at J, with 13 bases between the two ends. The CDR3 extends over 12 amino acids. CDR3 protein: CASSSLPGGAFF. The DNA for the CDR3 is TGTGCCAGCAGCTCTCTACCGGGGGGAGCTTTCTTT.

The CDR3 DNA sequence: TGCGCCAGCAGCTTATACACAGTCTGGGACAGGCCCACTGAAGCTTTCTTT. It specifies CASSLYTVWDRPTEAFF. The rearrangement uses TRBV5-1 and TRBJ1-1, with TRBD1 matching over 8 bases. This CDR3 comprises 17 residues. J gave up 4 bases and V 2 bases, and 13 bases lay outside the gene matches. Germline V lookup: CDR1 SGHRS, CDR2 YFSETQ.

The chain is built from TRBV4-2 and TRBJ2-7; D is undetermined. This CDR3 region has 15 residues. CDR1 is LGHNA, CDR2 YNFKEQ, per germline. Trimming pared 1 base from V and 0 bases from J, leaving 10 bases between. CDR3 sequence (DNA): TGTGCCAGCAGCCAAGTGTTGGCGGACTCCTACGAGCAGTACTTC. This translates into CASSQVLADSYEQYF.

Remarks on this clone: One end of the junction fails to match germline, which may point to a read error. Written as DNA, the CDR3 is TGTGCCAGCAGCACGATGGGGATTGGGGGGGCCTTTCCTTTT. This codes for CASSTMGIGGAFPF. The rearrangement links TRBV2 to TRBJ1-5; tentatively, D is TRBD1 (6 bases). Germline V gives CDR1 SNHLY, CDR2 FYNNEI. The CDR3 loop spans 14 amino acids.